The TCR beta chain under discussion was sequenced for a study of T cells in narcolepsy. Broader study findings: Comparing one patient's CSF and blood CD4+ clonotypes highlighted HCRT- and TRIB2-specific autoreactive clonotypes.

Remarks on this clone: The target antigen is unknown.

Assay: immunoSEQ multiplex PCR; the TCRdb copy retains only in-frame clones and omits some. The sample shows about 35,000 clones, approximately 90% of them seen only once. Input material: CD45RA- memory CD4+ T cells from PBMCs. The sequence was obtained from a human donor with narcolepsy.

CDR3 sequence (DNA): TGTGCCAGCAGCTTAGTCCCGAGGACCCAGTACTTC. Translating it yields CASSLVPRTQYF. The rearrangement uses TRBV11-1 and TRBJ2-5; D ambiguous. Germline V gene data show CDR1 as SGHAT and CDR2 as FQDESV (reference sequence). Trimming pared 1 base from V and 7 bases from J, leaving 7 bases between. The CDR3 is made up of 12 amino acids.